What follows is one T cell receptor (beta chain) and its context. This sample stems from a study of blood T cell repertoires in COVID-19. Study at large: The cDNA or gDNA used as material had been derived from T cells, B-cell-depleted T cells, or PBMCs.

Sequencing used immunoSEQ multiplex PCR; TCRdb keeps in-frame clones, though not all of them. The data contain some 100,000 clones, 88% of them singletons. From germline, CDR1 is SGHNT and CDR2 YYREEE (reference sequence). V lost 4 bases to trimming and J lost 6 bases, with 11 bases between them. The CDR3 contains 13 residues. The chain combines TRBV5-4 with TRBJ2-1, with a weak D call TRBD1 (6 bases). Sequencing was performed on peripheral blood. The receptor was derived from a woman aged 55 to 70 with acute or convalescent COVID-19. CDR3 DNA: TGTGCCAGCAGCGTGACAGGATTCAATGAGCAGTTCTTC. Translated, it gives CASSVTGFNEQFF.